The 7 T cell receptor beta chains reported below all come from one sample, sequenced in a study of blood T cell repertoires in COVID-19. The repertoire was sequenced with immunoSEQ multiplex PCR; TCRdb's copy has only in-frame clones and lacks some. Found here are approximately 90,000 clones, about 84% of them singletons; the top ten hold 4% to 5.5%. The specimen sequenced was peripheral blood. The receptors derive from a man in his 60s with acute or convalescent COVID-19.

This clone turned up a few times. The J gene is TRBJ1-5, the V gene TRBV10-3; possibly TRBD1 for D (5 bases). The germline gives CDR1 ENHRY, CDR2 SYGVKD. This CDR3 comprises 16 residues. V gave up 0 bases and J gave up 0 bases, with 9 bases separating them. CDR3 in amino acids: CAISESRTLSNQPQHF. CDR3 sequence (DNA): TGTGCCATCAGTGAGTCCCGGACACTTAGCAATCAGCCCCAGCATTTT.

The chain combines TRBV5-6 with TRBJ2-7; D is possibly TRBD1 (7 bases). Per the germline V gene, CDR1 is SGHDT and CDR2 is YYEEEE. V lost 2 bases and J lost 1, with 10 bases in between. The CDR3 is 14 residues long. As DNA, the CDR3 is TGTGCCAGCAGCTTCGCAGGGGGGTCCTACGAGCAGTACTTC. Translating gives CASSFAGGSYEQYF.

The CDR3 coding sequence is TGTGCCACCAGTGCCGCGTCGGGACAGGGGGCCTACGAGCAGTACTTC. It is translated as CATSAASGQGAYEQYF. The chain couples TRBV24-1 to TRBJ2-7; 11 bases line up with TRBD1. CDR1 is KGHDR, CDR2 SFDVKD, per germline. V lost 5 bases to trimming and J lost 2 bases; unmatched junction nucleotides: 7. The CDR3 has 16 amino acids.

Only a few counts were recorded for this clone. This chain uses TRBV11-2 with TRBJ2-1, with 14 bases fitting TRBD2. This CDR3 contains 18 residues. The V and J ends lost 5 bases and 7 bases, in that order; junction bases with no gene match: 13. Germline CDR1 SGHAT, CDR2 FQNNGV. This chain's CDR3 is CASSLLLGTSGRGNEQFF. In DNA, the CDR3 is TGTGCCAGCAGCCTATTACTTGGGACTAGCGGGAGAGGGAATGAGCAGTTCTTC.

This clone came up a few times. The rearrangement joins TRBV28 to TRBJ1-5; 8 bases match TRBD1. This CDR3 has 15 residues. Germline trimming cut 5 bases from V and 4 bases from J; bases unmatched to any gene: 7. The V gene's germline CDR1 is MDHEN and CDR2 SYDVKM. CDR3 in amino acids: CASSLLDRGNQPQHF. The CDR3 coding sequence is TGTGCCAGCAGTCTCCTCGACAGGGGAAATCAGCCCCAGCATTTT.

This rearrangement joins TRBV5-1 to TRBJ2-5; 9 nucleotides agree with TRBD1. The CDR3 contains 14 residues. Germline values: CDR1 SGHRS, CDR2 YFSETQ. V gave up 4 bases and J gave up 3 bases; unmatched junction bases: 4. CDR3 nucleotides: TGCGCCAGCAGCAGGACAGGGGCGAAAGAGACCCAGTACTTC. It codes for CASSRTGAKETQYF. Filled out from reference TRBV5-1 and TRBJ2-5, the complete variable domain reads KAGVTQTPRYLIKTRGQQVTLSCSPISGHRSVSWYQQTPGQGLQFLFEYFSETQRNKGNFPGRFSGRQFSNSRSEMNVSTLELGDSALYLCASSRTGAKETQYFGPGTRLLVL.

CDR3 residues: CAIRGTGFVETQYF. The CDR3, as DNA: TGTGCCATCAGGGGGACAGGGTTTGTGGAGACCCAGTACTTC. The V and J genes are TRBV10-3 and TRBJ2-5; 9 bases align to TRBD1. The CDR3 is 14 amino acids. CDR1 and CDR2 (germline): ENHRY, SYGVKD. The J segment lost 5 bases and the V segment lost 6 bases, leaving 7 bases of the junction unmatched.